This entry lists 7 T cell receptor beta chains sequenced from one sample in a study of cytomegalovirus exposure and HLA in healthy donors. In the PCR, 60 Vbeta and 13 Jbeta primers were used. Sequencing used immunoSEQ multiplex PCR; TCRdb keeps in-frame clones, though not all of them. The table records approximately 290,000 clones, roughly 80% of them present only once. The sequencing input was PBMCs. These receptors all stem from a girl aged 2 to 10 in good health and CMV-seronegative.

The V and J genes are TRBV29-1 and TRBJ2-1; D not resolved. CDR3 size: 12 residues. Trimming removed 3 bases from V and 4 bases from J, with 7 bases in between. The germline gives CDR1 SQVTM, CDR2 ANQGSEA. DNA for the CDR3: TGCAGCGTTGACAGTTTTTACAATGAGCAGTTCTTC. Translating gives CSVDSFYNEQFF.

The V and J genes are TRBV6-5 and TRBJ2-7, with 8 bases identical to TRBD2. Germline V CDR1 and CDR2: MNHEY, SVGAGI. The CDR3 covers 10 residues. The CDR3 loop is CASGASEQYF. CDR3 nucleotides: TGTGCTAGCGGGGCCTCCGAGCAGTACTTC.

This clone is a singleton in its sample. The genes are TRBV29-1 and TRBJ2-5, with 7 bases aligning to TRBD1. The CDR3 runs 13 residues. In germline, CDR1 is SQVTM, CDR2 ANQGSEA. Trimming took 8 bases from V and 3 from J; bases not matched to a gene: 9. The CDR3 sequence is CSIQGQLKETQYF. CDR3 DNA sequence: TGCAGCATACAGGGACAGCTCAAAGAGACCCAGTACTTC.

The chain employs TRBV6-5 and TRBJ2-5; D gene ambiguous. Gene TRBJ2-7 matches the end of the DNA better, so the J call may be wrong. The length of the CDR3 is 13 residues. CDR1 is MNHEY, CDR2 SVGAGI, per germline. The CDR3 region has the DNA TGTGCCAGCGCCCCCGCTGCGTCCTACGAGCAGTACTTC. It encodes CASAPAASYEQYF.

The V and J genes are TRBV7-6 and TRBJ2-1, with D possibly being TRBD2 (6 bases). There are 15 residues in the CDR3. Trimming shortened V by 1 base and J by 16 bases, and 23 bases separated the two germline ends. From germline, CDR1 is SGHVS and CDR2 FNYEAQ. The CDR3 region has the DNA TGTGCCAGCAGCTTAGGGGCGGGACGGGACCTAGTTTTTTTCTTC. Protein sequence: CASSLGAGRDLVFFF.

The chain combines TRBV9 with TRBJ2-1, with TRBD2 as a possible D gene (6 bases). The CDR3 is 15 residues long. Trimming removed 0 bases from V and 4 bases from J, with 11 bases in between. From germline, CDR1 is SGDLS and CDR2 YYNGEE. CDR3 bases: TGTGCCAGCAGCGTAGACGGGGGAGATTACAATGAGCAGTTCTTC. Translated: CASSVDGGDYNEQFF.

This CDR3 is CASEVEETGGYEQYF. The CDR3 nucleotides are TGTGCCTCGGAAGTGGAGGAGACAGGGGGCTACGAGCAGTACTTC. This chain connects TRBV30 to TRBJ2-7, with 9 bases fitting TRBD1. J lost 3 bases, V lost 7 bases, and 13 bases had no gene match. CDR3 length equals 15 residues. Per germline, CDR1 GTSNPN and CDR2 SVGIG (reference sequence).